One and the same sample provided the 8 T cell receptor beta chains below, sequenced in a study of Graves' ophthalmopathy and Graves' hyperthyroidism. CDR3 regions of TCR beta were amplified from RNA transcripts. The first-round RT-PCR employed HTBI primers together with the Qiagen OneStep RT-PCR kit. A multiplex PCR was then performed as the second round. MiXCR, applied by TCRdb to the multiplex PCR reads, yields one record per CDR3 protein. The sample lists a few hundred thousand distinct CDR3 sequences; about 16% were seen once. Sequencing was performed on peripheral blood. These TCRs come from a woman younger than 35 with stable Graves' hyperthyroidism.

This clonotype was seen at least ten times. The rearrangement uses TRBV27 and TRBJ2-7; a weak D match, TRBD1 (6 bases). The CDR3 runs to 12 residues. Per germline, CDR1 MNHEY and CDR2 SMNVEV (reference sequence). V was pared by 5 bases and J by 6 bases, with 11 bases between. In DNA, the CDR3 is TGTGCCAGCAGTCTAACAGGGATCGAGCAGTACTTC. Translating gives CASSLTGIEQYF.

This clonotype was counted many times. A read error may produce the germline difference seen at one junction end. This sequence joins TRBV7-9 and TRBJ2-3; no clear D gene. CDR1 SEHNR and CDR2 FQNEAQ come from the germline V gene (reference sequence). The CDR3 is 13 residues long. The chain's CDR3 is CASSLLPADTRYF. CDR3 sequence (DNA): TGTGCCAGCAGCCTACTCCCCGCAGATACGCGGTATTTT. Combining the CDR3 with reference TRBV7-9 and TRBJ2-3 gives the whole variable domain DTGVSQNPRHKITKRGQNVTFRCDPISEHNRLYWYRQTLGQGPEFLTYFQNEAQLEKSRLLSDRFSAERPKGSFSTLEIQRTEQGDSAMYLCASSLLPADTRYFGPGTRLTVL.

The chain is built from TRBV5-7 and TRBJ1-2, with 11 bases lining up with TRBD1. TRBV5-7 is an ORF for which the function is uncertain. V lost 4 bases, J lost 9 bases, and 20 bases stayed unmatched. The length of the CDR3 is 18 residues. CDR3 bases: TGTGCCAGCAGCGCGGACAGGGGGCTGGGGATGGCTGGGGAGCGCTACACCTTC. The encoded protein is CASSADRGLGMAGERYTF.

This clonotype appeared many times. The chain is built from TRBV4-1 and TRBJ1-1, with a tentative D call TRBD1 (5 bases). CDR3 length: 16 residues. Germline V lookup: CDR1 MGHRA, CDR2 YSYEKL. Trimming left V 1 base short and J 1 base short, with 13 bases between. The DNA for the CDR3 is TGCGCCAGCAGCCAAGGAAGGGGACGGCCGAACACTGAAGCTTTCTTT. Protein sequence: CASSQGRGRPNTEAFF.

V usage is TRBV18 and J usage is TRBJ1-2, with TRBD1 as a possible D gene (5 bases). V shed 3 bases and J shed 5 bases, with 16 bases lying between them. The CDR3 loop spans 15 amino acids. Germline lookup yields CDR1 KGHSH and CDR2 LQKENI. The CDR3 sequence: CASSPRASWGYGYTF. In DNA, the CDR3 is TGTGCCAGCTCACCTCGGGCCTCCTGGGGGTATGGCTACACCTTC.

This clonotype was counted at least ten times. The CDR3 sequence: CASSYLPGGAAGYGYTF. The CDR3 DNA sequence: TGTGCCAGCAGTTACTTGCCAGGGGGCGCCGCAGGATATGGCTACACCTTC. This chain links TRBV6-5 with TRBJ1-2, with TRBD1 matching 8 bases. The V gene end was trimmed by 1 base and the J gene end by 5 bases; junction bases not matched to a gene: 12. Per germline, CDR1 MNHEY and CDR2 SVGAGI. This CDR3 has 17 residues.

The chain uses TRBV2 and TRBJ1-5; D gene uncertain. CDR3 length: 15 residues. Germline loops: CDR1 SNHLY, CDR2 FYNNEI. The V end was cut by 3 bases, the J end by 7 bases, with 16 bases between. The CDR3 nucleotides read TGTGCCAGCAGTGAGGAACGGAGGGCGGGACAGCCCCAGCATTTT. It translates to CASSEERRAGQPQHF.

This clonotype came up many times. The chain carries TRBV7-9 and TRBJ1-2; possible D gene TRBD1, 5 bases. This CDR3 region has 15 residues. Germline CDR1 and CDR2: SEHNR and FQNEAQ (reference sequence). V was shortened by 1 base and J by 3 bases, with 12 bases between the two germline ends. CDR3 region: CASSLVAGKDYGYTF. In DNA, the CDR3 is TGTGCCAGCAGCTTAGTGGCAGGGAAGGACTATGGCTACACCTTC.